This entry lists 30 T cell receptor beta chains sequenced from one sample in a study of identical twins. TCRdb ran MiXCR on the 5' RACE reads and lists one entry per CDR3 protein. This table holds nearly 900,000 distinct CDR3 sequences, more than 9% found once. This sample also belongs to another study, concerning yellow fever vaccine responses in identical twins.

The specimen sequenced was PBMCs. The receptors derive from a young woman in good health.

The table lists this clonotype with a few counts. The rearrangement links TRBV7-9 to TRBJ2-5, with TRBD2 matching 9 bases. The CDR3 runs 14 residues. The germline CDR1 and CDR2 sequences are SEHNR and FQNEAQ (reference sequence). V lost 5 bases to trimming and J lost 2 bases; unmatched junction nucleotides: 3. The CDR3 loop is CASSHLAGQETQYF. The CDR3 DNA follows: TGTGCCAGCAGCCACCTAGCGGGGCAAGAGACCCAGTACTTC.

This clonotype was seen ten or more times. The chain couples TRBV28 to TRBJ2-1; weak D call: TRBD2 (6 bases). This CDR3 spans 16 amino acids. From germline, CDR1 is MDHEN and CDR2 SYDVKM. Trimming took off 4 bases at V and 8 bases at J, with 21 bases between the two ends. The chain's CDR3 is CASSSAGTGGWDEQFF. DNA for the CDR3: TGTGCCAGCAGTTCCGCCGGGACTGGAGGGTGGGATGAGCAGTTCTTC.

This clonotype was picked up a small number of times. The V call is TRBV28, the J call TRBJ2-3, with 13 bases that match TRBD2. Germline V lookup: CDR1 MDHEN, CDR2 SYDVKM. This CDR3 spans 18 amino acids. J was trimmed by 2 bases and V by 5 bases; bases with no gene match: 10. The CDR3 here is CASSPSILAGGVTDTQYF. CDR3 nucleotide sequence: TGTGCCAGCAGTCCTTCCATACTAGCGGGGGGGGTCACAGATACGCAGTATTTT.

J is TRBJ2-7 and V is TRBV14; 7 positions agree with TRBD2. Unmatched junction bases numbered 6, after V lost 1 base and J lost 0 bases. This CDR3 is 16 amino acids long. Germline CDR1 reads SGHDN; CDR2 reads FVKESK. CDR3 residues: CASSQGLAADSYEQYF. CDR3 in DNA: TGTGCCAGCAGCCAAGGTCTAGCGGCAGACTCCTACGAGCAGTACTTC.

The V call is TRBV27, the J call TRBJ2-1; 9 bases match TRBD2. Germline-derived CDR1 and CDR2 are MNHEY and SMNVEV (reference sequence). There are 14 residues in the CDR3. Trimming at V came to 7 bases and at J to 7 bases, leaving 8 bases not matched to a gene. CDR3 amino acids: CASNGGGARNEQFF. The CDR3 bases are TGTGCCAGCAACGGCGGGGGGGCCAGGAATGAGCAGTTCTTC.

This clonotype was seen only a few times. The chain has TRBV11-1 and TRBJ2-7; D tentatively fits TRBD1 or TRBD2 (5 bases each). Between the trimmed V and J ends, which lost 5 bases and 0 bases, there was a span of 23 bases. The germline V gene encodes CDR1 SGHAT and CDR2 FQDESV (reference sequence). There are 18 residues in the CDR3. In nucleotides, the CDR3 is TGTGCCAGCAGCCCGGGGACGGAACCCACCCTAAGCTCCTACGAGCAGTACGTC. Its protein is CASSPGTEPTLSSYEQYV.

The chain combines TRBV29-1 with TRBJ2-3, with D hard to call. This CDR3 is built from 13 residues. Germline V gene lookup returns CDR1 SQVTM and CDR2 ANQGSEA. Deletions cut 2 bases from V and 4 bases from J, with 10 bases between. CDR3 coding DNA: TGCAGCGTTGAATGGGCTAAACCAGATACGCAGTATTTT. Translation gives CSVEWAKPDTQYF.

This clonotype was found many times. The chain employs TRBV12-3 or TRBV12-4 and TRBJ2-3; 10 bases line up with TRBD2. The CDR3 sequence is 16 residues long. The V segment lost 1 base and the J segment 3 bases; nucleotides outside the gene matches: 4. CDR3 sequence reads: CASSLVASGRTDTQYF. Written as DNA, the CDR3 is TGTGCCAGCAGTTTAGTGGCTAGCGGGAGAACAGATACGCAGTATTTT.

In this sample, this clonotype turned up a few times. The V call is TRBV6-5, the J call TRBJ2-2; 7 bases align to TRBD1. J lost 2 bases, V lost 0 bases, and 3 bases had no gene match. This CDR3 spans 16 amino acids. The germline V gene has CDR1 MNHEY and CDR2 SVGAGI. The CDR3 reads CASSYSGTVNTGELFF. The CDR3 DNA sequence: TGTGCCAGCAGTTACTCTGGGACAGTTAACACCGGGGAGCTGTTTTTT.

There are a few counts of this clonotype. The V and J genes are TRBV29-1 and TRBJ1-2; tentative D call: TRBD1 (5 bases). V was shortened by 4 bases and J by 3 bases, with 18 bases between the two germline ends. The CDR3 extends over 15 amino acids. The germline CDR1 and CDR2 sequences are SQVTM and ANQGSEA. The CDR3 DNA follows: TGCAGCGTTGCCGACGGGACCCCATCGGACTATGGCTACACCTTC. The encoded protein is CSVADGTPSDYGYTF.

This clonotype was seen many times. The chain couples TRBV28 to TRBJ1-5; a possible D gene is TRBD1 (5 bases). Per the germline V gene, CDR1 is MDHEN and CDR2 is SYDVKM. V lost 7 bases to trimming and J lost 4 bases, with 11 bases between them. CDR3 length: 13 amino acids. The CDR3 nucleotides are TGTGCCAGCACCTGGGGGGGGAATCAGCCCCAGCATTTT. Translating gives CASTWGGNQPQHF.

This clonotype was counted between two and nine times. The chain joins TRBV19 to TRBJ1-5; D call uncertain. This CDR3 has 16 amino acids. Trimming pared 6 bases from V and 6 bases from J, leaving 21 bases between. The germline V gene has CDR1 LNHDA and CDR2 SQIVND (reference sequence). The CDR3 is CASRGARHRGGQPQHF. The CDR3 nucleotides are TGTGCCAGTAGGGGCGCCCGGCATCGGGGTGGTCAGCCCCAGCATTTT.

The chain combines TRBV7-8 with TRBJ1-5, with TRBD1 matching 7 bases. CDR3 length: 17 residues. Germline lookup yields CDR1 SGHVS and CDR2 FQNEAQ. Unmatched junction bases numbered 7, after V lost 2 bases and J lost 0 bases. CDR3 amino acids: CASSLRGDSYSNQPQHF. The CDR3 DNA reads TGTGCCAGCAGCTTAAGGGGGGACAGTTATAGCAATCAGCCCCAGCATTTT.

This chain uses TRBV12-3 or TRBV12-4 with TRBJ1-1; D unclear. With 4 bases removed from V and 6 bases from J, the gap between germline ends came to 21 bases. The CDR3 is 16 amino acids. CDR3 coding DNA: TGTGCCAGCAGTTCCTCCCCCTTCGGGAAAGATTCTGAAGCTTTCTTT. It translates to CASSSSPFGKDSEAFF.

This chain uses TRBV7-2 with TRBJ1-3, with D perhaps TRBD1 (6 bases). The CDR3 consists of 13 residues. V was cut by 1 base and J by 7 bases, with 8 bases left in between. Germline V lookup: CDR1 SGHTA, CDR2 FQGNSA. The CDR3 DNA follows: TGTGCCAGCAGCTTAGACAGGGAGAACACCATATATTTT. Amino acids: CASSLDRENTIYF.

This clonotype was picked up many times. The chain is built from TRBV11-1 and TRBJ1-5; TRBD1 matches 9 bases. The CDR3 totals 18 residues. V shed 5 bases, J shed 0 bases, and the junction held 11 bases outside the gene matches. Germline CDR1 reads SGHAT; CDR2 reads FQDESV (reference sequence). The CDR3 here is CASSRGDRDRDSNQPQHF. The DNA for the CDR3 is TGTGCCAGCAGCCGAGGGGACCGGGACAGGGATAGCAATCAGCCCCAGCATTTT.

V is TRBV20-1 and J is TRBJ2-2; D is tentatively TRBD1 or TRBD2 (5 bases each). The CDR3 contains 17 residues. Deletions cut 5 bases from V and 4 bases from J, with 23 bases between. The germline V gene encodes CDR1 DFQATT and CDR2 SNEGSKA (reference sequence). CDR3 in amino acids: CSAPLVFGDRLTGELFF. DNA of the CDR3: TGCAGTGCTCCCCTAGTTTTCGGGGACCGCCTCACCGGGGAGCTGTTTTTT.

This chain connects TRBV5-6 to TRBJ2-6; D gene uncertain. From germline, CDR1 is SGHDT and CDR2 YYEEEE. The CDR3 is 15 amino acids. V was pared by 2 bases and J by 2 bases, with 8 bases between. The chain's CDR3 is CASSFRTPGANVLTF. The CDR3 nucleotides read TGTGCCAGCAGCTTCAGGACCCCTGGGGCCAACGTCCTGACTTTC. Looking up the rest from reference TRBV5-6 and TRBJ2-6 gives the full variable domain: DAGVTQSPTHLIKTRGQQVTLRCSPKSGHDTVSWYQQALGQGPQFIFQYYEEEERQRGNFPDRFSGHQFPNYSSELNVNALLLGDSALYLCASSFRTPGANVLTFGAGSRLTVL.

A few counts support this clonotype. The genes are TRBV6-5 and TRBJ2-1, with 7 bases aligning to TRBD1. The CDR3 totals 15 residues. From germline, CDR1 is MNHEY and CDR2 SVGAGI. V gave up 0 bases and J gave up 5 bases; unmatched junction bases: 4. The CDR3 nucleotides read TGTGCCAGCAGTTACTCGGGGGACAGCCACAATGAGCAGTTCTTC. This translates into CASSYSGDSHNEQFF.

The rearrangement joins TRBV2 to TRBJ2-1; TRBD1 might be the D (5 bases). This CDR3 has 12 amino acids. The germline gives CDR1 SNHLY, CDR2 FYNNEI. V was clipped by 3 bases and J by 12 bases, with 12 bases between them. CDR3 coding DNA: TGTGCCAGCAGTGATAGGGGCGGCGTGCAGTTCTTC. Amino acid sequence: CASSDRGGVQFF.

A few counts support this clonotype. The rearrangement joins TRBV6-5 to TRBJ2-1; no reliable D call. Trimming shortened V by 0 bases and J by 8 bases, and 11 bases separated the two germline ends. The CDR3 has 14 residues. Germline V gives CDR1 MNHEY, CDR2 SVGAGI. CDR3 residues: CASSYSRSTDEQFF. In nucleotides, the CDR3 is TGTGCCAGCAGTTACTCGAGGAGCACAGATGAGCAGTTCTTC.

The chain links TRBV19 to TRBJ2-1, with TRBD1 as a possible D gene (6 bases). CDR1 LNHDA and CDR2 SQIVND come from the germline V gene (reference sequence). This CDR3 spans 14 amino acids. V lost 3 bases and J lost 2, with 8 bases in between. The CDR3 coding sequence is TGTGCCAGTAGTATCAGGGGTGCCTACAATGAGCAGTTCTTC. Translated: CASSIRGAYNEQFF.

CDR3 residues: CSVEGDRGVAGGLRETQYF. The CDR3 DNA follows: TGCAGCGTTGAAGGGGACAGGGGAGTAGCGGGAGGACTGAGGGAGACCCAGTACTTC. The J gene is TRBJ2-5, the V gene TRBV29-1, with D perhaps TRBD1 or TRBD2 (10 bases each). The CDR3 extends over 19 amino acids. V was clipped by 1 base and J by 5 bases, with 29 bases between them. Germline values: CDR1 SQVTM, CDR2 ANQGSEA. The entire variable domain, with the rest obtained from reference TRBV29-1 and TRBJ2-5, is as follows: SAVISQKPSRDICQRGTSLTIQCQVDSQVTMMFWYRQQPGQSLTLIATANQGSEATYESGFVIDKFPISRPNLTFSTLTVSNMSPEDSSIYLCSVEGDRGVAGGLRETQYFGPGTRLLVL.

The CDR3 DNA follows: TGCGCCAGCAGCTATTCGGGACCGTCTTCCACTGAAGCTTTCTTT. Protein sequence: CASSYSGPSSTEAFF. The V gene is TRBV5-1, the J gene TRBJ1-1; possible D gene TRBD1, 5 bases. Trimming left V 3 bases short and J 4 bases short, with 16 bases between. The CDR3 has 15 residues. Germline CDR1 reads SGHRS; CDR2 reads YFSETQ.

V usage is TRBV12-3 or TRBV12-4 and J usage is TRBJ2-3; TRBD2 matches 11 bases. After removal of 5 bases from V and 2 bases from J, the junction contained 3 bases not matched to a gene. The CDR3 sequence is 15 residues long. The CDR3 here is CASSKTSGVTDTQYF. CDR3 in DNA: TGTGCCAGCAGTAAGACTAGCGGGGTCACAGATACGCAGTATTTT.

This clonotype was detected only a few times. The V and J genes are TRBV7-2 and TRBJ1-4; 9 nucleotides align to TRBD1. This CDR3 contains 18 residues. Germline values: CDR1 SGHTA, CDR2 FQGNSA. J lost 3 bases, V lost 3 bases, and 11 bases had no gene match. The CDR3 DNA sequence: TGTGCCAGCAGCTTCGCTCCGGGACAGGGTGCAGCTAATGAAAAACTGTTTTTT. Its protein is CASSFAPGQGAANEKLFF.

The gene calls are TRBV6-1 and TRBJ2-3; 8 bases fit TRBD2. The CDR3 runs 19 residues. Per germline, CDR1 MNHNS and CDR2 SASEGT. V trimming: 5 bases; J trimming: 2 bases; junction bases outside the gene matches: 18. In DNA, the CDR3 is TGTGCCAGCAGTCTCCGGACGGTAGCGGCGGGAGGTAACACAGATACGCAGTATTTT. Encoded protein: CASSLRTVAAGGNTDTQYF.

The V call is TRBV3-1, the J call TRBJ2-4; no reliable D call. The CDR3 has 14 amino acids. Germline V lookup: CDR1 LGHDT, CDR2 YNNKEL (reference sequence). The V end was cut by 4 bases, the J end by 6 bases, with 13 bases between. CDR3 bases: TGTGCCAGCAGCCGCTGGACGGAATCAAACATTCAGTACTTC. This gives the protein CASSRWTESNIQYF.

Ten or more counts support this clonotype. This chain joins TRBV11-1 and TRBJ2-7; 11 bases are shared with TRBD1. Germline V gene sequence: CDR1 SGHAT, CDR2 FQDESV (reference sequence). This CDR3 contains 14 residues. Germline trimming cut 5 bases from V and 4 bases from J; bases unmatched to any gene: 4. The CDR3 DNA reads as TGTGCCAGCAGCATCGGACAGGGGGCTTACGAGCAGTACTTC. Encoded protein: CASSIGQGAYEQYF.

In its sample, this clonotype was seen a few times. CDR3 in amino acids: CATSETGITEAFF. The CDR3, as DNA: TGTGCCACCAGTGAGACAGGGATCACTGAAGCTTTCTTT. V is TRBV24-1 and J is TRBJ1-1; 7 bases are a match to TRBD1. The CDR3 totals 13 residues. Germline V gene data show CDR1 as KGHDR and CDR2 as SFDVKD. Trimming at V came to 4 bases and at J to 4 bases, leaving 2 bases not matched to a gene.